This T cell receptor beta chain was captured in a study of T cells in Graves' hyperthyroidism and ophthalmopathy. On the study more broadly: Sampling of peripheral blood happened at initial diagnosis, prior to any treatment.

Reasons for excluding patients were uncontrolled infection, other autoimmune disease, pregnancy or lactation. The CDR3 totals 14 residues. With V trimmed by 1 base and J by 2 bases, 3 bases remained unmatched. Looked up from germline, CDR1 is SGHKS and CDR2 is YYEKEE (reference sequence). This clonotype was seen repeatedly, ten times or more. Its specificity is not known. With a much larger clone just one base away, this may be a read error. Amplification of TCR beta CDR3 regions used RNA as the template. Carried out on the TCR CDR3, a first-round RT-PCR used the HTBI primer set. TCRdb re-analysed the multiplex PCR reads in MiXCR, keeping a single row per CDR3 protein. The sample holds about 200,000 distinct CDR3 sequences; about a sixth are singletons and the top ten take around 52%. Overall study findings and caveats: Ophthalmopathy was distinguished from stable hyperthyroidism by 13 V-J signatures. Appearing also in blood were most of the thyroid clonotypes expanded above 0.001.

Material for sequencing was blood. This TCR was sampled from a man between 45 and 60 years old with Graves' hyperthyroidism. This rearrangement joins TRBV5-5 to TRBJ2-7; 7 bases align to TRBD1. CDR3 in amino acids: CASSLTGTAYEQYF. In DNA form, the CDR3 reads TGTGCCAGCAGCTTGACCGGGACAGCCTACGAGCAGTACTTC.